This TCR beta chain was identified in a study of blood T cells in healthy people across ages. Next came a second PCR, run for roughly 7 to 12 cycles, which used a sample-barcoded 5' primer along with a J-beta primer mix. Using its own MiXCR run on the 5' RACE reads, TCRdb lists one record per CDR3 protein. Here the sample spans 650,000 or so distinct CDR3 sequences, roughly half being singletons. Germline CDR1 is SGHVS and CDR2 is FQNEAQ. Deletions cut 6 bases from V and 6 bases from J, with 13 bases between. CDR3 length: 13 residues. This clonotype was counted a few times. V is TRBV7-8 and J is TRBJ2-3; D uncertain. The clonotype was recovered from a woman older than 75 in good health. Sequencing input: blood. The CDR3 sequence is CASSSSIGDTQYF. The CDR3 DNA follows: TGTGCCAGCAGTAGTAGCATAGGGGATACGCAGTATTTT.